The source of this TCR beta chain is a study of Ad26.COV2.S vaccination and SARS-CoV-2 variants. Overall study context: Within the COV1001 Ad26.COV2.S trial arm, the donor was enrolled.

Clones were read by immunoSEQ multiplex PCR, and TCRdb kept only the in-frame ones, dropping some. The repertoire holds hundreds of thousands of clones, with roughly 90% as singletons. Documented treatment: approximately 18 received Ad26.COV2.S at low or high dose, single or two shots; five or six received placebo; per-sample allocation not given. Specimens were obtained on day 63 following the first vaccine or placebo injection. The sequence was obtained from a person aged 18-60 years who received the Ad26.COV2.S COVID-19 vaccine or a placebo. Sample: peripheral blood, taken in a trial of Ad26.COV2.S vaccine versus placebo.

CDR3 nucleotides: TGTGCCAGCAGCCCCCCTGTGGGGGAGGGCTACACCTTC. Protein sequence: CASSPPVGEGYTF. This sequence joins TRBV16 and TRBJ1-2; TRBD1 is a possible D gene (5 bases). Germline CDR1 is KGHSY and CDR2 is FQNENV. Trimming left V 4 bases short and J 8 bases short, with 14 bases between. The CDR3 consists of 13 residues.